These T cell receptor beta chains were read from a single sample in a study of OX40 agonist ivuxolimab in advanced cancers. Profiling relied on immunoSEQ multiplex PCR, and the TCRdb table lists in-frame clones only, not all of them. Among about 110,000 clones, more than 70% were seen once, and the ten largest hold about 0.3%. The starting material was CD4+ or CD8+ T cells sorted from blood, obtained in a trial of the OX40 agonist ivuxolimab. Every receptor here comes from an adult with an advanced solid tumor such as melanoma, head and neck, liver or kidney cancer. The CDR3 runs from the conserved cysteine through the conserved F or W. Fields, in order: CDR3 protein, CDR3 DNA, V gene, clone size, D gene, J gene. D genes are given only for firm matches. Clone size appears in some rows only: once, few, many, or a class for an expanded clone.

CASKDRFYTEAFF TGTGCCAGCAAGGATAGGTTCTACACTGAAGCTTTCTTT TRBV6-5 once . TRBJ1-1
CASSWASWEVTEAFF TGTGCCAGCAGCTGGGCCTCTTGGGAAGTCACTGAAGCTTTCTTT TRBV5-6 . . TRBJ1-1
CASRQGGSGANVLTF TGCGCCAGCAGACAGGGTGGCTCTGGGGCCAACGTCCTGACTTTC TRBV5-1 once . TRBJ2-6
CASSITTGSYEQYF TGTGCCAGTAGTATCACGACTGGTTCCTACGAGCAGTACTTC TRBV19 . . TRBJ2-7
CASSFYVGQGERELFF TGCGCCAGCAGCTTCTACGTAGGACAGGGGGAGAGAGAGCTGTTTTTT TRBV5-1 . TRBD1 TRBJ2-2
CASSPSLGSGANVLTF TGCGCCAGCAGCCCATCTCTGGGCTCTGGGGCCAACGTCCTGACTTTC TRBV5-1 . . TRBJ2-6
CASSSYGGRDTQYF TGTGCTAGCTCTTCTTATGGGGGCCGAGATACGCAGTATTTT TRBV12-5 few . TRBJ2-3
CASSLLATGELFF TGTGCCAGCAGCTTGTTGGCCACCGGGGAGCTGTTTTTT TRBV5-4 . . TRBJ2-2
CASSVLAGVSETQYF TGTGCCAGCAGCGTGTTAGCGGGAGTGTCTGAGACCCAGTACTTC TRBV9 . TRBD2 TRBJ2-5
CASRRGEQFF TGTGCCAGCAGACGAGGGGAGCAGTTCTTC TRBV28 . . TRBJ2-1
CASRVEDNEKLFF TGTGCCAGTAGAGTAGAAGATAATGAAAAACTGTTTTTT TRBV19 few . TRBJ1-4
CASRDNSYEQYF TGTGCTAGCCGGGACAACTCCTACGAGCAGTACTTC TRBV2 few . TRBJ2-7
CASKTGTGGSYEQYF TGCGCCAGCAAAACCGGGACAGGGGGCTCCTACGAGCAGTACTTC TRBV5-1 . TRBD1 TRBJ2-7
CSAGTYLEAFF TGCAGTGCCGGGACCTACCTTGAAGCTTTCTTT TRBV20-1 few . TRBJ1-1
CASSYDRGTEAFF TGTGCCAGCAGCTACGACAGGGGGACTGAAGCTTTCTTT TRBV7-9 . TRBD1 TRBJ1-1
CASSLRYRGAYNEQFF TGTGCCAGCAGCTTAAGATACCGGGGAGCCTACAATGAGCAGTTCTTC TRBV7-9 once . TRBJ2-1
CASSEARGGEKLFF TGTGCCAGCAGTGAAGCGAGGGGAGGGGAAAAACTGTTTTTT TRBV2 . . TRBJ1-4
CASIAGTPADTQYF TGTGCCAGCATCGCCGGGACGCCGGCAGATACGCAGTATTTT TRBV6-1 . . TRBJ2-3